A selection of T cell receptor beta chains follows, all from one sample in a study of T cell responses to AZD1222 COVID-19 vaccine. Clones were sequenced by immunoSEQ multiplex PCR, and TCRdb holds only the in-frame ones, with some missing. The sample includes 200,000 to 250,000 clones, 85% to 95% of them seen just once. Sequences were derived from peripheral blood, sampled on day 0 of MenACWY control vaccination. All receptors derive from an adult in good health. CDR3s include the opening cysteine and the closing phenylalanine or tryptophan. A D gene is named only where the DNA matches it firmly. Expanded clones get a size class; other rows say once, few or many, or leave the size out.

CASSLGTAQRDTQYF TGCGCCAGCAGCCTGGGGACAGCCCAGAGGGATACGCAGTATTTT TRBD1 TRBJ2-3 TRBV5-1 .
CASSQALVSTGDGYTF TGTGCCAGCAGCCAAGCCCTGGTATCGACGGGGGATGGCTACACCTTC . TRBJ1-2 TRBV3-1/TRBV3-2 .
CASSPGTSDPKNIQYF TGTGCCAGCAGCCCCGGGACATCTGATCCCAAAAACATTCAGTACTTC . TRBJ2-4 TRBV4-2 .
CASSFAGAEKLFF TGTGCCAGCAGCTTTGCAGGGGCTGAAAAACTGTTTTTT . TRBJ1-4 TRBV7-9 .
CASAVWEGGTGANVLTF TGTGCCAGCGCTGTATGGGAGGGTGGTACGGGGGCCAACGTCCTGACTTTC TRBD2 TRBJ2-6 TRBV27 .
CASRDSLRSNSPLHF TGTGCCAGCAGAGATTCTTTGAGATCGAATTCACCCCTCCACTTT . TRBJ1-6 TRBV7-6 .
CASSLAGGSGLFF TGTGCCAGCAGCTTGGCCGGGGGCTCTGGACTGTTTTTT . TRBJ1-4 TRBV5-4 .
CASSIGQGNTEAFF TGCGCCAGTAGCATTGGTCAGGGAAACACTGAAGCTTTCTTT . TRBJ1-1 TRBV5-1 .
CASSGTGTGVGNTIYF TGTGCCAGCAGCGGGACCGGGACAGGGGTTGGAAACACCATATATTTT TRBD1 TRBJ1-3 TRBV9 once
CASSYQGSNTEAFF TGTGCCAGCAGTTACCAGGGTTCGAACACTGAAGCTTTCTTT . TRBJ1-1 TRBV6-2/TRBV6-3 once
CASRHGEQGTNYGYTF TGTGCCAGTAGGCACGGGGAACAGGGAACTAACTATGGCTACACCTTC . TRBJ1-2 TRBV19 few
CASSQELRTFF TGTGCCAGCAGCCAAGAACTCCGCACGTTCTTC . TRBJ2-1 TRBV3-1/TRBV3-2 .
CASSLQGAFGGELFF TGCGCCAGCAGCTTGCAGGGGGCGTTCGGCGGGGAGCTGTTTTTT TRBD1 TRBJ2-2 TRBV5-1 .
CASSLTDNYGYTF TGTGCCAGCAGCCTGACAGACAACTATGGCTACACCTTC . TRBJ1-2 TRBV6-5 .
CASSPDLVTEAFF TGTGCCAGTAGCCCGGACTTGGTAACTGAAGCTTTCTTT . TRBJ1-1 TRBV19 once
CASSENRQPLHF TGTGCCAGCAGTGAAAACCGTCAGCCCCTCCACTTT . TRBJ1-6 TRBV6-1 .
CASSPRSSTDTQYF TGTGCCAGCAGCCCCCGATCTAGCACAGATACGCAGTATTTT . TRBJ2-3 TRBV13 .
CASSRGLAGGPWETQYF TGTGCCAGCAGCCGCGGACTAGCGGGGGGGCCGTGGGAGACCCAGTACTTC TRBD2 TRBJ2-5 TRBV28 .
CASSQIAGVAYNEQFF TGTGCCAGCAGCCAAATAGCGGGGGTCGCCTACAATGAGCAGTTCTTC TRBD2 TRBJ2-1 TRBV3-1/TRBV3-2 .
CASTLRRGNSPLHF TGTGCCAGCACCTTACGAAGGGGCAATTCACCCCTCCACTTT . TRBJ1-6 TRBV28 once
CASSQAGATNEKLFF TGTGCCAGCAGCCAAGCAGGGGCAACTAATGAAAAACTGTTTTTT . TRBJ1-4 TRBV4-2 .
CASSPRHLYQPQHF TGTGCCAGCAGTCCCAGACATCTGTATCAGCCCCAGCATTTT . TRBJ1-5 TRBV6-5 .
CASTTAGQTSYTF TGTGCCAGCACGACGGCGGGACAGACGAGCTACACCTTC TRBD1 TRBJ1-2 TRBV7-9 .
CASSAGLGTEAFF TGTGCCAGCAGTGCCGGCCTCGGGACTGAAGCTTTCTTT . TRBJ1-1 TRBV27 .
CASSGGLLYGYTF TGTGCCAGCAGTGGGGGACTCCTCTATGGCTACACCTTC . TRBJ1-2 TRBV28 .
CASSGWQGANTEAFF TGCGCCAGCAGTGGGTGGCAGGGGGCGAACACTGAAGCTTTCTTT TRBD1 TRBJ1-1 TRBV4-3 .
CASSPLGVTYYGYTF TGTGCCAGTAGCCCACTAGGGGTAACTTACTATGGCTACACCTTC . TRBJ1-2 TRBV19 .
CASSFAMGNEQYF TGTGCCAGCAGTTTCGCGATGGGGAACGAGCAGTACTTC . TRBJ2-7 TRBV28 .
CASSPTTNEKLFF TGTGCCAGCTCACCAACAACTAATGAAAAACTGTTTTTT . TRBJ1-4 TRBV18 .
CASSLGTTGTYEQYF TGTGCCAGCAGCTTAGGGACCACGGGGACCTACGAGCAGTACTTC . TRBJ2-7 TRBV7-9 .
CASSQGVGSTDTQYF TGCGCCAGCAGCCAGGGAGTCGGTAGCACAGATACGCAGTATTTT . TRBJ2-3 TRBV4-3 .
CASSLGDRGSYGYTF TGCGCCAGCAGCTTGGGGGACAGGGGTAGCTATGGCTACACCTTC TRBD1 TRBJ1-2 TRBV5-1 .
CASSLAQGSIAEAFF TGCGCCAGCAGCCTAGCTCAGGGGAGTATAGCTGAAGCTTTCTTT . TRBJ1-1 TRBV5-1 once
CASSPYLVGWSSGANVLTF TGTGCCAGCAGCCCGTACCTAGTAGGGTGGTCTTCTGGGGCCAACGTCCTGACTTTC . TRBJ2-6 TRBV5-6 .
CATSREGGGSGNTIYF TGTGCCACCAGCAGAGAGGGAGGGGGATCTGGAAACACCATATATTTT . TRBJ1-3 TRBV15 .
CATSRARRRANEQFF TGTGCCACCAGCAGAGCAAGGCGTAGGGCCAATGAGCAGTTCTTC . TRBJ2-1 TRBV15 .
CASSYRGYYGYTF TGTGCCAGCAGTTACAGGGGTTACTATGGCTACACCTTC TRBD1 TRBJ1-2 TRBV12-3/TRBV12-4 .
CASRRDRLMNTEAFF TGTGCCAGCAGACGGGACAGACTCATGAACACTGAAGCTTTCTTT TRBD1 TRBJ1-1 TRBV5-5 .
CASSLGLVVEETQYF TGTGCCAGCAGCCTCGGACTAGTGGTTGAAGAGACCCAGTACTTC TRBD2 TRBJ2-5 TRBV7-2 .
CASSTSAASTDTQYF TGTGCCAGTAGTACTAGCGCTGCTAGCACAGATACGCAGTATTTT . TRBJ2-3 TRBV19 .
CASSMGGNTIYF TGTGCCAGTAGTATGGGGGGAAACACCATATATTTT . TRBJ1-3 TRBV19 .
CASSSGPGYGYTF TGTGCCAGTAGCTCGGGGCCGGGCTATGGCTACACCTTC . TRBJ1-2 TRBV19 .
CASSFGQLNTGELFF TGCGCCAGCAGCTTCGGACAGTTGAACACCGGGGAGCTGTTTTTT . TRBJ2-2 TRBV5-1 .
CASSWDSEAFF TGTGCCAGCAGTTGGGACAGTGAAGCTTTCTTT TRBD1 TRBJ1-1 TRBV6-6 .
CASSVGGRGSTGELFF TGTGCCAGCAGCGTAGGAGGGCGGGGCAGCACCGGGGAGCTGTTTTTT . TRBJ2-2 TRBV9 .
CASSPFVPGQGAGTEAFF TGTGCCAGCTCACCCTTCGTCCCGGGACAGGGGGCCGGGACTGAAGCTTTCTTT TRBD1 TRBJ1-1 TRBV18 .
CASSLAEGMSAEAFF TGCGCCAGCAGCTTGGCGGAGGGGATGAGCGCTGAAGCTTTCTTT . TRBJ1-1 TRBV5-1 .
CASRERGTGTHNGYTF TGTGCCAGCAGAGAGAGGGGGACAGGGACACATAATGGCTACACCTTC TRBD1 TRBJ1-2 TRBV6-4 .
CASSLSGRETNEKLFF TGTGCCAGCAGCTTGTCAGGGAGGGAAACTAATGAAAAACTGTTTTTT . TRBJ1-4 TRBV5-4 .
CAWTGGLYEQYF TGTGCCTGGACTGGGGGGCTCTACGAGCAGTACTTC . TRBJ2-7 TRBV30 .
CASSALLSQPQHF TGTGCCAGCAGCGCTCTATTAAGTCAGCCCCAGCATTTT . TRBJ1-5 TRBV3-1/TRBV3-2 .
CASSPTPKGTEAFF TGTGCCAGCAGCCCCACCCCCAAGGGGACTGAAGCTTTCTTT . TRBJ1-1 TRBV3-1/TRBV3-2 .
CASSLARQGSEAFF TGCGCCAGCAGCTTGGCAAGACAGGGATCTGAAGCTTTCTTT TRBD1 TRBJ1-1 TRBV5-1 once
CASSLSPIRWGSGYGYTF TGTGCCAGCAGCTTAAGCCCAATACGATGGGGGAGCGGCTATGGCTACACCTTC . TRBJ1-2 TRBV7-2 .